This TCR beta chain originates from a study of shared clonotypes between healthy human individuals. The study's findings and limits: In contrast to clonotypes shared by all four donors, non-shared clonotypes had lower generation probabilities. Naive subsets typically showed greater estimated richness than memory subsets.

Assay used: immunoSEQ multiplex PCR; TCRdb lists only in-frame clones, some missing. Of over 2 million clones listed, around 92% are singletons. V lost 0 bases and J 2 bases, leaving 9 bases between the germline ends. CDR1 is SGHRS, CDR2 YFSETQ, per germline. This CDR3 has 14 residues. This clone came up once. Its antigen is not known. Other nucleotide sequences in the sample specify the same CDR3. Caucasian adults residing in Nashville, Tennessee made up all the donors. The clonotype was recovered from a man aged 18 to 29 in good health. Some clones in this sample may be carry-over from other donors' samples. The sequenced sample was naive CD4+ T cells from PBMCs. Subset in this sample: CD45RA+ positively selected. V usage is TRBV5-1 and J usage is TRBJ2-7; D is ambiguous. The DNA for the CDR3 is TGCGCCAGCAGCTTGGCCGTTGGGACCTACGAGCAGTACTTC. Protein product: CASSLAVGTYEQYF.